This T cell receptor beta chain was sequenced during a study of cytomegalovirus exposure and HLA in healthy donors. The PCR ran on 60 Vbeta and 13 Jbeta primers. Here immunoSEQ multiplex PCR was the method, and the copy in TCRdb shows in-frame clones only, minus some. This table holds about 120,000 clones, roughly 18% found once. Study-level findings and limits: The authors excluded some V segments, including TRBV6-2 and TRBV6-3, as indistinguishable.

The CDR3 is made up of 14 amino acids. CDR1 is SGHRS and CDR2 is YFSETQ in the germline V gene. The junction had 3 bases not matched to a gene; V was cut back by 0 bases and J by 3 bases. This clone has a handful of counts. What it binds is not known. The origin of this receptor is a female donor in good health and CMV-seropositive. The V and J genes are TRBV5-1 and TRBJ2-7; 7 bases map to TRBD1. The specimen was PBMCs. The CDR3 reads CASSLAGQSYEQYF. CDR3 nucleotide sequence: TGCGCCAGCAGCTTGGCGGGACAGAGCTACGAGCAGTACTTC.